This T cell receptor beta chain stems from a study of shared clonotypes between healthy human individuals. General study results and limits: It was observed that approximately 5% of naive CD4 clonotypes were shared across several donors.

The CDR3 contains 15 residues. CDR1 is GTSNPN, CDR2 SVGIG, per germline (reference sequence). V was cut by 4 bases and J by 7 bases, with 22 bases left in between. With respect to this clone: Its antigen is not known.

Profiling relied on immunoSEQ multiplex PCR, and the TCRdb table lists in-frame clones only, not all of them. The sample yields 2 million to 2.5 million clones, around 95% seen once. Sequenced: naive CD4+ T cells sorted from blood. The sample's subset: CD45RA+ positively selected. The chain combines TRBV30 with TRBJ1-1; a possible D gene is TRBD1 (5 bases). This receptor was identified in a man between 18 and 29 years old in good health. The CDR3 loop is CAWMTLKGGGSEAFF. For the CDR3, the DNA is TGTGCCTGGATGACACTAAAAGGTGGGGGTAGTGAAGCTTTCTTT. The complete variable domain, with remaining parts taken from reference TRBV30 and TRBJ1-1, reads SQTIHQWPATLVQPVGSPLSLECTVEGTSNPNLYWYRQAAGRGLQLLFYSVGIGQISSEVPQNLSASRPQDRQFILSSKKLLLSDSGFYLCAWMTLKGGGSEAFFGQGTRLTVV.